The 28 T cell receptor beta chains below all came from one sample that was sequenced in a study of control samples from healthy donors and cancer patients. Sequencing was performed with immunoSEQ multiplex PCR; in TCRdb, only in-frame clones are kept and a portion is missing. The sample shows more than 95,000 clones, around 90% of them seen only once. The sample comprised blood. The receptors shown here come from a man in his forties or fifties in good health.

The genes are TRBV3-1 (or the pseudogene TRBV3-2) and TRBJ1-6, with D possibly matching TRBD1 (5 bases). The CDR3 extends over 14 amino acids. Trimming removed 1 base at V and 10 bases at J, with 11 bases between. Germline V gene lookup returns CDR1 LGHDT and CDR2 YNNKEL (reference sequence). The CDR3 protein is CASSQGKGVSPLHF. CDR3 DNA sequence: TGTGCCAGCAGCCAAGGAAAAGGGGTATCACCCCTCCACTTT.

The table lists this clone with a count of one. The CDR3 DNA follows: TGTGCCAGTACTCACGAAGCGGGGGGGCTTAACTATGGCTACACCTTC. This sequence encodes CASTHEAGGLNYGYTF. The chain is built from TRBV19 and TRBJ1-2; D might be TRBD1 (6 bases). Germline loops: CDR1 LNHDA, CDR2 SQIVND (reference sequence). With 7 bases removed from V and 1 base from J, the gap between germline ends came to 19 bases. This CDR3 is built from 16 residues.

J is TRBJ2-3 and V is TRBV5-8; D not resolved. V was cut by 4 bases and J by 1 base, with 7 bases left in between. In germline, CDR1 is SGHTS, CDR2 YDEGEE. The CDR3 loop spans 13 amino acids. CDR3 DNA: TGTGCCAGCAGCCCGCCGGGCACAGATACGCAGTATTTT. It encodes CASSPPGTDTQYF.

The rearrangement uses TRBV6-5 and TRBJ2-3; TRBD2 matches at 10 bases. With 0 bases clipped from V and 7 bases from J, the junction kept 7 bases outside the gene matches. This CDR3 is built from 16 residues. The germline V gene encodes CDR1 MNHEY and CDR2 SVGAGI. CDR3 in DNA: TGTGCCAGCAGTTACTCTGGAAGCGGGGGGGCGTATACGCAGTATTTT. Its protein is CASSYSGSGGAYTQYF.

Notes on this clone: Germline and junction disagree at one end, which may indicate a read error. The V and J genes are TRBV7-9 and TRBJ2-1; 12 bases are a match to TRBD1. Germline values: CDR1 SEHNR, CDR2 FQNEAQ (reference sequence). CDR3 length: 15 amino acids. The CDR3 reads CASSFRDRGLYEQFF. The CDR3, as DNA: TGTGCCAGCAGCTTCCGGGACAGGGGGCTCTATGAACAGTTCTTC. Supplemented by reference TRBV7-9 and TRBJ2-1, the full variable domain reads DTGVSQNPRHKITKRGQNVTFRCDPISEHNRLYWYRQTLGQGPEFLTYFQNEAQLEKSRLLSDRFSAERPKGSFSTLEIQRTEQGDSAMYLCASSFRDRGLYEQFFGPGTRLTVL.

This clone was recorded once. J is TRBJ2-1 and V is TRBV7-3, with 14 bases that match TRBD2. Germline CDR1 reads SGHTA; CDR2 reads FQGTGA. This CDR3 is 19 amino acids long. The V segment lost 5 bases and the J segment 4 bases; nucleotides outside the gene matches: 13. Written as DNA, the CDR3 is TGTGCCAGCAGCCCCCCTAAGACTAGCGGGGGGGTAGTATACAATGAGCAGTTCTTC. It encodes CASSPPKTSGGVVYNEQFF. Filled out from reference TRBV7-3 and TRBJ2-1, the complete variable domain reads GAGVSQTPSNKVTEKGKYVELRCDPISGHTALYWYRQSLGQGPEFLIYFQGTGAADDSGLPNDRFFAVRPEGSVSTLKIQRTERGDSAVYLCASSPPKTSGGVVYNEQFFGPGTRLTVL.

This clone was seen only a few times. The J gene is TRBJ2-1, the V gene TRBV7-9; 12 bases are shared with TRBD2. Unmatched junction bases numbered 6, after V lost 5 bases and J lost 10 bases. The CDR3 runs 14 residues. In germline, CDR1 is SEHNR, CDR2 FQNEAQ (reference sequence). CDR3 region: CASSQRLAGEEQFF. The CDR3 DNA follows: TGTGCCAGCAGCCAGAGACTAGCGGGGGAAGAGCAGTTCTTC.

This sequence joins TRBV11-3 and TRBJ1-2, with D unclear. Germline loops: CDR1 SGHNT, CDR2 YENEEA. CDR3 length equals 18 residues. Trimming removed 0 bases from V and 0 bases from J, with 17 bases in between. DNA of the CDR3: TGTGCCAGCAGCTTAGATAAGGGTAGAGAGGCACCTAACTATGGCTACACCTTC. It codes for CASSLDKGREAPNYGYTF.

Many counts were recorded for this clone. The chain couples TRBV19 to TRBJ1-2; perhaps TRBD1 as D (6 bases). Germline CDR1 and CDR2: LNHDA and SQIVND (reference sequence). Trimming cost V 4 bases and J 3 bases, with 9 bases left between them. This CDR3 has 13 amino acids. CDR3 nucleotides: TGTGCCAGTAGTAGGGGGCAGGACTATGGCTACACCTTC. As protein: CASSRGQDYGYTF.

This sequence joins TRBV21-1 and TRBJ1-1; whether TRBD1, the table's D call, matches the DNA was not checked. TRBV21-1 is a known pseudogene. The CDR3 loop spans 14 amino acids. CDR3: CASSTDREYTEAFF. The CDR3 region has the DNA TGTGCCAGCAGCACGGACAGGGAGTATACTGAAGCTTTCTTT.

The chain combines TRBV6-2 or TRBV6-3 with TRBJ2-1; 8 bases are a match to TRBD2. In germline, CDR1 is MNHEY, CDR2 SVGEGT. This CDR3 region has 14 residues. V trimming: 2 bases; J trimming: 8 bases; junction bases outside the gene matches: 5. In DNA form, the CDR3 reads TGTGCCAGCAGTTACCAGCGGGGGATCCATGAGCAGTTCTTC. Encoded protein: CASSYQRGIHEQFF.

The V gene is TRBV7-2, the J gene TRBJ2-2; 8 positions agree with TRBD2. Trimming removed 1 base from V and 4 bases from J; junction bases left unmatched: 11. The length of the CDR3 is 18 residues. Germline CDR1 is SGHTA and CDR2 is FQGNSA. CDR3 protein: CASSLGFGGGRGTGELFF. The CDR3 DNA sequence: TGTGCCAGCAGCTTAGGATTCGGCGGGGGGCGGGGCACCGGGGAGCTGTTTTTT. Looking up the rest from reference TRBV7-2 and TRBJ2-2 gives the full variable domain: GAGVSQSPSNKVTEKGKDVELRCDPISGHTALYWYRQSLGQGLEFLIYFQGNSAPDKSGLPSDRFSAERTGGSVSTLTIQRTQQEDSAVYLCASSLGFGGGRGTGELFFGEGSRLTVL.

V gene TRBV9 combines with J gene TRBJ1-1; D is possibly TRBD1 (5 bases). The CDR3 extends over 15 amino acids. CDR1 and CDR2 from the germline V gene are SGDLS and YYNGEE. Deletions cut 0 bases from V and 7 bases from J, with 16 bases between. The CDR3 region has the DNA TGTGCCAGCAGCGTAGGCCTCCGGCGGGGGGATGAAGCTTTCTTT. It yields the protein CASSVGLRRGDEAFF. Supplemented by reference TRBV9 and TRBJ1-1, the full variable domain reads DSGVTQTPKHLITATGQRVTLRCSPRSGDLSVYWYQQSLDQGLQFLIQYYNGEERAKGNILERFSAQQFPDLHSELNLSSLELGDSALYFCASSVGLRRGDEAFFGQGTRLTVV.

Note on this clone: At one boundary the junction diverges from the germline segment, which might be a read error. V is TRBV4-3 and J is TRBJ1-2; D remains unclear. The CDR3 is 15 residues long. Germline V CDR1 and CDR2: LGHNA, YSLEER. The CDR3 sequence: CASSQDSAGGYGYTF. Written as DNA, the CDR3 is TGCGCCAGCAGTCAAGATAGCGCCGGAGGGTATGGCTACACCTTC.

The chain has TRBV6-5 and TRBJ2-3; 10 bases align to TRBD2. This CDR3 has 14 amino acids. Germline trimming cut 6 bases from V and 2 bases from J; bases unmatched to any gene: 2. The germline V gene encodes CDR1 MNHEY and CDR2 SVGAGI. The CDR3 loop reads CASRLAGSTDTQYF. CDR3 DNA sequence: TGTGCCAGCAGACTAGCGGGGTCCACAGATACGCAGTATTTT.

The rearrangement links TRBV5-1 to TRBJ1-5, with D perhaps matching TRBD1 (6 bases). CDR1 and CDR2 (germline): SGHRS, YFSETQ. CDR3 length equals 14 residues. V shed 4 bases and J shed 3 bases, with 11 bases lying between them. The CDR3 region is CASSAGTPNQPQHF. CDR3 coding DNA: TGCGCCAGCAGCGCCGGGACACCCAATCAGCCCCAGCATTTT.

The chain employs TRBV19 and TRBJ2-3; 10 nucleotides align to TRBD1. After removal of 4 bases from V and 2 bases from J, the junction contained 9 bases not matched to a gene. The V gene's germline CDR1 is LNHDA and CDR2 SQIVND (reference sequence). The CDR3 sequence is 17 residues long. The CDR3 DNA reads TGTGCCAGTAGTAGACAGGGGGCGATCAAGACCACAGATACGCAGTATTTT. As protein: CASSRQGAIKTTDTQYF.

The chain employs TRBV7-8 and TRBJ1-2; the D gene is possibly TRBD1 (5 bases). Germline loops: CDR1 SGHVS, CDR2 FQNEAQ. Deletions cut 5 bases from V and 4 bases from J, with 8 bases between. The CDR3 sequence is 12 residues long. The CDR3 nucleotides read TGTGCCAGCAGCCGGGACTCCTATGGCTACACCTTC. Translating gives CASSRDSYGYTF.

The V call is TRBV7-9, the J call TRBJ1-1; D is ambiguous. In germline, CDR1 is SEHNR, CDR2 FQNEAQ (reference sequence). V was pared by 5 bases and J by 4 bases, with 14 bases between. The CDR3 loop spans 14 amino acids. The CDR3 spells CASSPPVRPTEAFF. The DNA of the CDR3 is TGTGCCAGCAGCCCTCCCGTCCGTCCCACTGAAGCTTTCTTT.

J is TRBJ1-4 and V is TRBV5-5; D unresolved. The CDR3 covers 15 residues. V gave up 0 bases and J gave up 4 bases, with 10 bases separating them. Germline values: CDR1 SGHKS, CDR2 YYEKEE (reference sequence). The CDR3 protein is CASSLGQAFNEKLFF. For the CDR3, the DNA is TGTGCCAGCAGCTTGGGGCAGGCCTTTAATGAAAAACTGTTTTTT.

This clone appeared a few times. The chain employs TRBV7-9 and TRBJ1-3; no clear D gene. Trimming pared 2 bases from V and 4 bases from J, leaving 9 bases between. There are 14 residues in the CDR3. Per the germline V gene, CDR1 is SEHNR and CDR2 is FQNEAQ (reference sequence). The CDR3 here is CASSLTPGGNTIYF. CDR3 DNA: TGTGCCAGCAGCTTAACGCCGGGAGGAAACACCATATATTTT.

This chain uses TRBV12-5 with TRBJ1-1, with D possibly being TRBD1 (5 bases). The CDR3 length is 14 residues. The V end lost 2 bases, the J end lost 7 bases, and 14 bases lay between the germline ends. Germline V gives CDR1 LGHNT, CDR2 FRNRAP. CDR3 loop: CASGLFGGAGEAFF. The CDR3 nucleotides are TGTGCTAGTGGTTTGTTCGGGGGAGCGGGTGAAGCTTTCTTT.

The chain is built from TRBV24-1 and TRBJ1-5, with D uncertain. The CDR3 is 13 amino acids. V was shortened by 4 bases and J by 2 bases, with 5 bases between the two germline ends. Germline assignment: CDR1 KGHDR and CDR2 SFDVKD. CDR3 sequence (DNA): TGTGCCACCAGTGAAAGTGGCAATCAGCCCCAGCATTTT. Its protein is CATSESGNQPQHF.

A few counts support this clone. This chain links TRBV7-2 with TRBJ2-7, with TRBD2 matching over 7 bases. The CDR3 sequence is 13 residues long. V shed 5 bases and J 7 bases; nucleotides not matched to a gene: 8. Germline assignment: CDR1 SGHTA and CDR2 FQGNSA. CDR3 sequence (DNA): TGTGCCAGCAGCCGTAGAGGGGAGGGAGAGCAGTACTTC. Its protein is CASSRRGEGEQYF.

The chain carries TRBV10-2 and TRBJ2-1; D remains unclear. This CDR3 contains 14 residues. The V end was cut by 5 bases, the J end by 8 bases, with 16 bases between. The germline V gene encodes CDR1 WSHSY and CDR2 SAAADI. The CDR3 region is CASSTSFRSDEQFF. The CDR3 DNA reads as TGCGCCAGCAGTACGTCCTTCCGCTCCGATGAGCAGTTCTTC.

The CDR3 region is CASSEFSQDYGYTF. The CDR3 region has the DNA TGTGCCAGCAGTGAATTTTCGCAAGACTATGGCTACACCTTC. The chain links TRBV25-1 to TRBJ1-2; the D is unclear. V was pared by 1 base and J by 3 bases, with 9 bases between. The CDR3 spans 14 residues. CDR1 is MGHDK and CDR2 is SYGVNS in the germline V gene.

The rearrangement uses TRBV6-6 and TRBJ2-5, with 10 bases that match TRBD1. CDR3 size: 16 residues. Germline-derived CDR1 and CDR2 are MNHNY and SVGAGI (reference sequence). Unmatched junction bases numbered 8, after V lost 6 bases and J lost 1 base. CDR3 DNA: TGTGCCAGCAGGTTTGCGCGGACAGGGGGCCAAGAGACCCAGTACTTC. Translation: CASRFARTGGQETQYF.

CDR3 in amino acids: CASSLAQPGKEAFF. In nucleotides, the CDR3 is TGTGCCAGCAGCCTCGCTCAGCCAGGGAAAGAAGCTTTCTTT. The chain employs TRBV7-8 and TRBJ1-1, with D possibly matching TRBD1 (5 bases). Germline CDR1 and CDR2: SGHVS and FQNEAQ. The CDR3 is 14 amino acids. Between the trimmed V and J ends, which lost 5 bases and 8 bases, there was a span of 18 bases.